This T cell receptor (beta chain) stems from a study of Ad26.COV2.S vaccination and SARS-CoV-2 variants. This sample's treatment: about 20 received Ad26.COV2.S at low or high dose, single or two shots; roughly five received placebo; per-sample allocation not given. Repertoires come from day 63 after the first vaccine or placebo injection. Profiled with immunoSEQ multiplex PCR; TCRdb holds only in-frame clones, not every one. Found here are around 300,000 clones, approximately 86% of them singletons; the top ten hold about 10%. The CDR3 spans 16 residues. V lost 0 bases and J lost 9; bases outside the gene matches: 10. Germline CDR1 reads SGHRS; CDR2 reads YFSETQ.

The rearrangement links TRBV5-1 to TRBJ2-1, with 9 bases aligning to TRBD2. Here the sequenced sample was peripheral blood, taken in a trial of Ad26.COV2.S vaccine versus placebo. This TCR was recovered from a person between 18 and 59 years old who received the Ad26.COV2.S COVID-19 vaccine or a placebo. DNA of the CDR3: TGCGCCAGCAGCTTGGCCAGGTCTAGCGGGATCGCTGAGCAGTTCTTC. It specifies CASSLARSSGIAEQFF. Together with reference TRBV5-1 and TRBJ2-1, the CDR3 gives the full variable domain: KAGVTQTPRYLIKTRGQQVTLSCSPISGHRSVSWYQQTPGQGLQFLFEYFSETQRNKGNFPGRFSGRQFSNSRSEMNVSTLELGDSALYLCASSLARSSGIAEQFFGPGTRLTVL.